The TCR beta chain described here comes from a study of monozygotic twins with inflammatory bowel disease. About this clonotype itself: Its specificity is unknown.

Study results and limitations: Varying immunosuppressive regimens may have increased patient repertoire variability. No one strong IBD-associated signal or clonotype was supported.

From the 5' RACE reads, TCRdb lists one entry per CDR3 protein and no DNA. This sample's table has some 400,000 distinct CDR3 sequences. CDR3 length: 15 amino acids. The sample consisted of blood. This sequence joins TRBV12-3 or TRBV12-4 and TRBJ2-7; TCRdb's assignment of TRBD2 cannot be checked, as there is no DNA. This TCR was recovered from a human donor with ulcerative colitis or Crohn's disease, or a healthy co-twin of an affected twin (not recorded which). CDR3: CASSLQLAGPYEQYF.